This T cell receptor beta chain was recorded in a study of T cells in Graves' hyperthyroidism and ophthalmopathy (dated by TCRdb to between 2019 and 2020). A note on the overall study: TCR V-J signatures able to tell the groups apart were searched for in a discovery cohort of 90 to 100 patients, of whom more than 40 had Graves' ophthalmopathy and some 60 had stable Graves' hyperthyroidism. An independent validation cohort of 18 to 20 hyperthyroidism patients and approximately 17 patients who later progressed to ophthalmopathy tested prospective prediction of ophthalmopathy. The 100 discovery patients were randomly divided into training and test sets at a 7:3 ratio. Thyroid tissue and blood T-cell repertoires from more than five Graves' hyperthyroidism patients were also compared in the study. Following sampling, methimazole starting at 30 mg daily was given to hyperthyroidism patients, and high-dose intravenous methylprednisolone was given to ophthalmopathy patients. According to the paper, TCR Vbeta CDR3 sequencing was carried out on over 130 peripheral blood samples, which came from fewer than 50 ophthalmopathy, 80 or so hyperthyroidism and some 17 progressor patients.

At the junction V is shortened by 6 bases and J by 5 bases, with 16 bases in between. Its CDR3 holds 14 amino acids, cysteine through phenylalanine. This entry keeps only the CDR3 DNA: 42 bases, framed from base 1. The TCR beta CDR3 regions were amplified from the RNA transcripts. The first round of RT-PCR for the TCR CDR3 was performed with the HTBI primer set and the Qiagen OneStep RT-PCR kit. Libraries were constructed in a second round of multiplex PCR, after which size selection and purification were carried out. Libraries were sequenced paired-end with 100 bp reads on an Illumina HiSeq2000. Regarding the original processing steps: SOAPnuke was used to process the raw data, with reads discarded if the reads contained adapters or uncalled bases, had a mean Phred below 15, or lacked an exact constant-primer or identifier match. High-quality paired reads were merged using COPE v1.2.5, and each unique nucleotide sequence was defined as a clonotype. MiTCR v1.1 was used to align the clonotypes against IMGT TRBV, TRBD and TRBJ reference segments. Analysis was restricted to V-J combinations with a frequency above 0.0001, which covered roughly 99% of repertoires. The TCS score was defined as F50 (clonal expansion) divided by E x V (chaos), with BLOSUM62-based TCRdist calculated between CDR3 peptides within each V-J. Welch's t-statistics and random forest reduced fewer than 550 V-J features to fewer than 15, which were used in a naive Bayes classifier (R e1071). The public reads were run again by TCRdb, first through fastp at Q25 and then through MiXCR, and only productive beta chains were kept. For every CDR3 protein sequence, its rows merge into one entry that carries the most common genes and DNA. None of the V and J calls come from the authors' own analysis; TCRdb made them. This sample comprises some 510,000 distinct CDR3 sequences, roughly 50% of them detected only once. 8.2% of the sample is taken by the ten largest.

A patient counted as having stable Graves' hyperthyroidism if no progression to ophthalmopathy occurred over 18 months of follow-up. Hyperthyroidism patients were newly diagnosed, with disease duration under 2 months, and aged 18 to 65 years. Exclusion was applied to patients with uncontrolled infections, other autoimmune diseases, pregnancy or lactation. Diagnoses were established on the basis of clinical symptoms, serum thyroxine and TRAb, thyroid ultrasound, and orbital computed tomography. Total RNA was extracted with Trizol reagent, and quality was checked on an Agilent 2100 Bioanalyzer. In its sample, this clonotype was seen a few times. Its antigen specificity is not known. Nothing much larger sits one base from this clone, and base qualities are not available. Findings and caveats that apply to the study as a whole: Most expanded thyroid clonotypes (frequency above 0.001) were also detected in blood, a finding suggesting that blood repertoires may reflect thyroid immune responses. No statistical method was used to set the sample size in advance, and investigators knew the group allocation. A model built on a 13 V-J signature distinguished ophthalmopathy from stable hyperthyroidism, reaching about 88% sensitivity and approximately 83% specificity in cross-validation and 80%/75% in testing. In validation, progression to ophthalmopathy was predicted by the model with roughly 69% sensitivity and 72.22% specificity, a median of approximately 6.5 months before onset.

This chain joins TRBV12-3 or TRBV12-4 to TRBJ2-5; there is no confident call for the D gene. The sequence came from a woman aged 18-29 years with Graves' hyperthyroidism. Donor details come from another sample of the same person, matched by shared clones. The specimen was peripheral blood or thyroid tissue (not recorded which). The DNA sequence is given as TGTGCCAGCAGCCGAGGCAGACCCACCGAGACCCAGTACTTC. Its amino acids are CASSRGRPTETQYF.